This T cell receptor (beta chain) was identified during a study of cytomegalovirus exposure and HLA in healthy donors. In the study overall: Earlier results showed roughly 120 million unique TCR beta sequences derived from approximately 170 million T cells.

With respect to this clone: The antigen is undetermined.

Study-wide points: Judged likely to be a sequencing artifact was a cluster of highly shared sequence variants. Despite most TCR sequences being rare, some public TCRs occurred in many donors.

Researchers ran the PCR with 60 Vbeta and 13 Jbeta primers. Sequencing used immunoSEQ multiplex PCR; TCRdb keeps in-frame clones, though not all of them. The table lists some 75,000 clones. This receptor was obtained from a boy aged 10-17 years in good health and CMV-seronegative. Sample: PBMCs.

CDR3 in DNA: TGCAGCGTTGATGGGGGGGACACAGATACGCAGTATTTT. Translation: CSVDGGDTDTQYF. The V and J genes are TRBV29-1 and TRBJ2-3; 7 bases match TRBD2. Per germline, CDR1 SQVTM and CDR2 ANQGSEA. Trimming removed 3 bases from V and 2 bases from J; junction bases left unmatched: 2. The CDR3 extends over 13 amino acids.